The entry below gives a single T cell receptor (beta chain) sequence along with its context. Any history of autoimmune disease or systemic immunosuppression disqualified patients. These data are taken from a study of OX40 agonist ivuxolimab in advanced cancers. Across the study: Averaging roughly 60 years in age, with a range of about 20 to 90, the cohort was approximately 84% male. One hepatocellular carcinoma and a couple of cutaneous melanoma patients partially responded.

TCRdb keeps only in-frame clones here, not all; method: immunoSEQ multiplex PCR. Of 70,000 to 95,000 clones in the sample, about 88% were seen once. This specimen consisted of CD4+ or CD8+ T cells sorted from blood, obtained in a trial of the OX40 agonist ivuxolimab. This sequence originates from an adult with an advanced solid tumor such as melanoma, head and neck, liver or kidney cancer.

The CDR3 spells CATQLATSTDTQYF. The CDR3 bases are TGTGCCACCCAACTAGCGACAAGCACAGATACGCAGTATTTT. V gene TRBV15 combines with J gene TRBJ2-3; 7 nucleotides match TRBD2. Germline CDR1 LNHNV, CDR2 YYDKDF (reference sequence). J lost 0 bases, V lost 8 bases, and 5 bases had no gene match. CDR3 length: 14 amino acids.